What follows are 29 T cell receptor beta chains derived from one specimen sequenced in a study of T-cell memory formation after mild COVID-19. TCRdb called the 5' RACE reads again in MiXCR, with one record for every CDR3 protein. This table has 95,000 to 110,000 distinct CDR3 sequences, around 14% appearing once. Sample: PBMCs or a T cell subset sorted from them (not recorded which). The receptors were gathered from a man aged 18 to 29 who had mild COVID-19 (a few samples of this study predate the infection). Cell type and time point are not known.

The gene calls are TRBV14 and TRBJ2-1; D is uncertain. The CDR3 is 12 amino acids. The V and J ends lost 4 bases and 8 bases respectively, with 9 bases between them. Germline lookup yields CDR1 SGHDN and CDR2 FVKESK. For the CDR3, the DNA is TGTGCCAGCAGCCTTACTGGAGATGAGCAGTTCTTC. Translated, it gives CASSLTGDEQFF.

The rearrangement uses TRBV29-1 and TRBJ2-3; D might be TRBD1 or TRBD2, each matching 6 bases. This CDR3 is 16 amino acids long. V was pared by 8 bases and J by 0 bases, with 21 bases between. CDR1 SQVTM and CDR2 ANQGSEA come from the germline V gene. CDR3 protein: CSTSGGRRDSTDTQYF. The CDR3, as DNA: TGCAGCACCTCCGGGGGCAGGCGGGATAGCACAGATACGCAGTATTTT.

The V and J genes are TRBV20-1 and TRBJ2-1; 8 bases map to TRBD2. Trimming at V came to 2 bases and at J to 0 bases, leaving 6 bases not matched to a gene. Germline V CDR1 and CDR2: DFQATT, SNEGSKA (reference sequence). The CDR3 contains 16 residues. The CDR3 nucleotides are TGCAGTGCTAGAAGGGCGGGGGGTGCCTCCTACAATGAGCAGTTCTTC. Protein: CSARRAGGASYNEQFF.

The V and J genes are TRBV7-9 and TRBJ2-7; unclear D gene. Germline V gives CDR1 SEHNR, CDR2 FQNEAQ (reference sequence). The CDR3 is made up of 14 amino acids. Trimming removed 0 bases at V and 3 bases at J, with 9 bases between. CDR3 region: CASSLAEQVYEQYF. The CDR3 coding sequence is TGTGCCAGCAGCTTAGCGGAGCAAGTCTACGAGCAGTACTTC.

The V and J genes are TRBV29-1 and TRBJ2-1; D unresolved. The germline CDR1 and CDR2 sequences are SQVTM and ANQGSEA. The V gene lost 0 bases and the J gene lost 4 bases, with 4 bases spanning the gap. This CDR3 is 12 amino acids long. The CDR3 reads CSVEDGYNEQFF. The CDR3 DNA is TGCAGCGTTGAAGATGGGTACAATGAGCAGTTCTTC.

This chain links TRBV4-3 with TRBJ2-7; D unclear. Germline V gives CDR1 LGHNA, CDR2 YSLEER. Trimming shortened V by 0 bases and J by 7 bases, and 13 bases separated the two germline ends. This CDR3 is 14 amino acids long. This CDR3 reads CASSQEVHRGEQYV. CDR3 coding DNA: TGCGCCAGCAGCCAAGAGGTTCACCGTGGGGAGCAGTACGTC.

V usage is TRBV10-3 and J usage is TRBJ2-3; 12 bases match TRBD1. The CDR3 extends over 14 amino acids. Germline V gene data show CDR1 as ENHRY and CDR2 as SYGVKD. V was pared by 8 bases and J by 5 bases, with 5 bases of the junction left unmatched. The CDR3 spells CAIWGQGAKDTQYF. CDR3 bases: TGTGCCATCTGGGGACAGGGGGCGAAAGATACGCAGTATTTT.

This clonotype has only a few counts. The rearrangement links TRBV5-1 to TRBJ2-3; D call uncertain. The germline gives CDR1 SGHRS, CDR2 YFSETQ. Trimming cost V 4 bases and J 2 bases, with 23 bases left between them. CDR3 length equals 18 residues. The chain's CDR3 is CASSGVIGLEDSTDTQYF. The CDR3 bases are TGCGCCAGCAGCGGGGTGATAGGATTGGAAGACTCCACAGATACGCAGTATTTT.

Only a few counts were recorded for this clonotype. The chain has TRBV4-3 and TRBJ2-1; 9 positions match TRBD2. The CDR3 is 17 residues long. Germline V lookup: CDR1 LGHNA, CDR2 YSLEER. After removal of 1 base from V and 3 bases from J, the junction contained 7 bases not matched to a gene. The CDR3 DNA sequence: TGCGCCAGCAGCCAAGGTGCGCGGGGGGGTATCTACAATGAGCAGTTCTTC. Translating gives CASSQGARGGIYNEQFF.

The chain has TRBV7-9 and TRBJ2-3; D is perhaps TRBD2 (6 bases). Deletions cut 3 bases from V and 4 bases from J, with 17 bases between. Germline V gene lookup returns CDR1 SEHNR and CDR2 FQNEAQ (reference sequence). The length of the CDR3 is 16 residues. The chain's CDR3 is CASSLFRLDYSDTQYF. CDR3 in DNA: TGTGCCAGCAGCTTGTTTCGTTTGGACTATTCAGATACGCAGTATTTT.

This clonotype has a handful of counts. The gene calls are TRBV28 and TRBJ2-7, with D tentatively TRBD2 (6 bases). The germline V gene has CDR1 MDHEN and CDR2 SYDVKM. The V and J ends lost 2 bases and 7 bases respectively, with 9 bases between them. The CDR3 runs to 12 residues. The CDR3: CASSLGGLEQYV. DNA for the CDR3: TGTGCCAGCAGTTTAGGAGGGTTGGAGCAGTACGTC.

The rearrangement links TRBV5-1 to TRBJ2-1; tentative D call: TRBD2 (7 bases). V was shortened by 1 base and J by 9 bases, with 11 bases between the two germline ends. CDR3 length equals 13 residues. Germline V gene sequence: CDR1 SGHRS, CDR2 YFSETQ. In nucleotides, the CDR3 is TGCGCCAGCAGCTTGCGGGGGGCCGCTGAGCAGTTCTTC. Amino acids: CASSLRGAAEQFF.

The CDR3 coding sequence is TGTGCCAGCAGCTACCTCAGTGGTCCGGAGGCAGATACGCAGTATTTT. It is translated as CASSYLSGPEADTQYF. V gene TRBV7-9 combines with J gene TRBJ2-3; D possibly corresponds to TRBD2 (5 bases). Germline-derived CDR1 and CDR2 are SEHNR and FQNEAQ (reference sequence). The ends were cut back, 4 bases at V and 4 bases at J, with 18 bases in the middle. The length of the CDR3 is 16 residues.

This clonotype was found a few times. The V gene is TRBV15, the J gene TRBJ1-1; TRBD1 might be the D (5 bases). The V end was cut by 0 bases, the J end by 5 bases, with 10 bases between. Germline assignment: CDR1 LNHNV and CDR2 YYDKDF (reference sequence). The CDR3 is 14 amino acids. The CDR3 loop is CATSRENQGTEAFF. CDR3 sequence (DNA): TGTGCCACCAGCAGAGAAAATCAGGGTACTGAAGCTTTCTTT.

This clonotype was counted between two and nine times. The V and J genes are TRBV12-3 or TRBV12-4 and TRBJ2-7; no clear D. V lost 6 bases and J 5 bases, leaving 5 bases between the germline ends. The CDR3 covers 10 residues. The CDR3 protein is CASRGDEQYF. CDR3 bases: TGTGCCAGCAGAGGCGACGAGCAGTACTTC.

Only a few counts were recorded for this clonotype. V and J are TRBV7-8 and TRBJ2-5, with 7 bases that match TRBD2. The CDR3 has 16 amino acids. Germline V gene data show CDR1 as SGHVS and CDR2 as FQNEAQ. The V and J ends lost 1 base and 0 bases, in that order; junction bases with no gene match: 5. CDR3 sequence reads: CASSLGYGRDQETQYF. DNA of the CDR3: TGTGCCAGCAGCTTAGGGTATGGGAGGGACCAAGAGACCCAGTACTTC.

This clonotype was seen just once. Germline is not matched at one junction end, which may reflect a read error. The chain recombines TRBV27 with TRBJ2-1; 7 bases are shared with TRBD2. The CDR3 loop spans 14 amino acids. Germline CDR1 is MNHEY and CDR2 is SMNVEV (reference sequence). This CDR3 is CAGRDGGSYNEQFF. In nucleotides, the CDR3 is TGTGCCGGCAGGGACGGGGGGTCCTACAATGAGCAGTTCTTC.

The rearrangement joins TRBV29-1 to TRBJ2-2; 8 bases align to TRBD2. The germline CDR1 and CDR2 sequences are SQVTM and ANQGSEA. Losses at the gene ends were 3 bases for V and 3 bases for J; bases not matched to a gene: 6. The CDR3 is 15 amino acids. The CDR3, as DNA: TGCAGCGTTGAGGACTGGCGGGGGGACACCGGGGAGCTGTTTTTT. Protein sequence: CSVEDWRGDTGELFF.

This rearrangement joins TRBV10-2 to TRBJ2-7, with 7 bases fitting TRBD1. Germline V gives CDR1 WSHSY, CDR2 SAAADI. This CDR3 spans 13 amino acids. Trimming at V came to 5 bases and at J to 5 bases, leaving 6 bases not matched to a gene. The CDR3 DNA is TGCGCCAGCAGTACGACAGGGATCAACGAGCAGTACGTC. Protein: CASSTTGINEQYV.

This clonotype appeared many times. The chain joins TRBV5-1 to TRBJ2-1, with D perhaps TRBD1 or TRBD2 (5 bases each). This CDR3 has 13 residues. Germline CDR1 is SGHRS and CDR2 is YFSETQ. V gave up 2 bases and J gave up 6 bases, with 9 bases separating them. The chain's CDR3 is CASSLRGANEQFF. CDR3 DNA sequence: TGCGCCAGCAGCTTAAGAGGGGCCAATGAGCAGTTCTTC. Variable domain in full (rest from reference TRBV5-1 and TRBJ2-1): KAGVTQTPRYLIKTRGQQVTLSCSPISGHRSVSWYQQTPGQGLQFLFEYFSETQRNKGNFPGRFSGRQFSNSRSEMNVSTLELGDSALYLCASSLRGANEQFFGPGTRLTVL.

The rearrangement uses TRBV6-5 and TRBJ2-7; 8 bases match TRBD2. Germline assignment: CDR1 MNHEY and CDR2 SVGAGI. This CDR3 has 14 residues. Trimming took 5 bases from V and 3 from J; bases not matched to a gene: 6. This chain's CDR3 is CASSPPGGFYEQYF. The CDR3 DNA is TGTGCCAGCAGTCCACCGGGGGGGTTCTACGAGCAGTACTTC.

This clonotype was counted between two and nine times. The chain is built from TRBV7-9 and TRBJ1-1; D gene unclear. In germline, CDR1 is SEHNR, CDR2 FQNEAQ (reference sequence). The CDR3 is 16 amino acids. Trimming left V 1 base short and J 0 bases short, with 12 bases between. The CDR3 protein is CASSLGSWGLNTEAFF. DNA of the CDR3: TGTGCCAGCAGCTTAGGGAGCTGGGGATTGAACACTGAAGCTTTCTTT.

This clonotype was recorded a few times. This chain uses TRBV7-3 with TRBJ2-2; 10 bases fit TRBD1. V trimming: 4 bases; J trimming: 0 bases; junction bases outside the gene matches: 2. Germline CDR1 is SGHTA and CDR2 is FQGTGA. The CDR3 runs to 16 residues. The CDR3 DNA reads as TGTGCCAGCAGCTCGGACAGGGGGACGAACACCGGGGAGCTGTTTTTT. This encodes CASSSDRGTNTGELFF.

This clonotype was counted a few times. The chain carries TRBV11-2 and TRBJ2-3; no clear D gene. This CDR3 region has 14 residues. Trimming cost V 3 bases and J 4 bases, with 11 bases left between them. Germline V gives CDR1 SGHAT, CDR2 FQNNGV. DNA of the CDR3: TGTGCCAGCAGCTTGCTCGGTAGCCCAGATACGCAGTATTTT. Protein sequence: CASSLLGSPDTQYF.

This chain links TRBV30 with TRBJ2-5; D ambiguous. The V end lost 0 bases, the J end lost 9 bases, and 11 bases lay between the germline ends. The CDR3 extends over 12 amino acids. Germline V gene sequence: CDR1 GTSNPN, CDR2 SVGIG (reference sequence). The CDR3: CAWSVVVGSQYF. CDR3 sequence (DNA): TGTGCCTGGAGTGTAGTGGTCGGGTCCCAGTACTTC.

This clonotype was recorded a few times. The chain has TRBV2 and TRBJ1-5; D not certain. Germline assignment: CDR1 SNHLY and CDR2 FYNNEI. This CDR3 contains 15 residues. V lost 1 base and J lost 2, with 9 bases in between. CDR3 in DNA: TGTGCCAGCAGTGAAGGAGGGCGAGGCAATCAGCCCCAGCATTTT. It codes for CASSEGGRGNQPQHF. The full variable domain, completed using reference TRBV2 and TRBJ1-5, is EPEVTQTPSHQVTQMGQEVILRCVPISNHLYFYWYRQILGQKVEFLVSFYNNEISEKSEIFDDQFSVERPDGSNFTLKIRSTKLEDSAMYFCASSEGGRGNQPQHFGDGTRLSIL.

This clonotype was counted only a few times. The V and J genes are TRBV20-1 and TRBJ2-1; 9 bases line up with TRBD2. The CDR3 contains 14 residues. Germline V CDR1 and CDR2: DFQATT, SNEGSKA (reference sequence). V was pared by 5 bases and J by 6 bases, with 8 bases of the junction left unmatched. The CDR3 here is CSAEGGGAGNEQFF. The CDR3 DNA follows: TGCAGTGCTGAAGGCGGGGGGGCCGGCAATGAGCAGTTCTTC.

V is TRBV7-2 and J is TRBJ2-7; a weak D match, TRBD2 (6 bases). Germline CDR1 is SGHTA and CDR2 is FQGNSA. V lost 1 base, J lost 4 bases, and 11 bases lay in between. The CDR3 is 14 amino acids. CDR3 loop: CASSLGGGAYEQYV. The DNA for the CDR3 is TGTGCCAGCAGCTTAGGTGGCGGGGCGTACGAGCAGTACGTC.

This clonotype was seen a handful of times. This chain links TRBV6-2 or TRBV6-3 with TRBJ1-4; D not resolved. This CDR3 contains 14 residues. The germline gives CDR1 MNHEY, CDR2 SVGEGT. Trimming stripped 5 bases from V and 1 base from J, with 8 bases between. CDR3 in DNA: TGTGCCAGCAGTCGAGGGAGAACTAATGAAAAACTGTTTTTT. Translating it yields CASSRGRTNEKLFF.